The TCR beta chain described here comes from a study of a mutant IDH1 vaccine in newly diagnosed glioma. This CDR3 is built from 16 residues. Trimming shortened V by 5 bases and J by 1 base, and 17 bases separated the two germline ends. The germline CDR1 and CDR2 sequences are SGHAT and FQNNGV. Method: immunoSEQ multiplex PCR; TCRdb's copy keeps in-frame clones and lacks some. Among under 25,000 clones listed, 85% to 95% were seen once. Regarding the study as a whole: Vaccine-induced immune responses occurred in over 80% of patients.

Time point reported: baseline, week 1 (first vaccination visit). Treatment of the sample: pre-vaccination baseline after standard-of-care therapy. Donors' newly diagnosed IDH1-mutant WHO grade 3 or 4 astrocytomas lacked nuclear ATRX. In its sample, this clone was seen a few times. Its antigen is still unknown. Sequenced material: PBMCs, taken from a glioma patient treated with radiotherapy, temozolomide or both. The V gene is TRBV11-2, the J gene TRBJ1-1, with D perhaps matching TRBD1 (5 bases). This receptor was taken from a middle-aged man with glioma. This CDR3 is CASSPTSGRGNTEAFF. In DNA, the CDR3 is TGTGCCAGCAGCCCCACCTCAGGGCGGGGGAACACTGAAGCTTTCTTT.